The clone carrying this T cell receptor (beta chain) has a count of ten or more. This entry is derived from a study of patients and donors after allogeneic stem cell transplantation. Germline lookup yields CDR1 SGHTA and CDR2 FQGNSA. CDR3 size: 14 residues. V was pared by 1 base and J by 4 bases, with 11 bases between. TCRdb used MiXCR to reprocess the RT-PCR reads, holding one entry per CDR3 protein. The data hold roughly 960,000 distinct CDR3 sequences, with approximately 19% observed a single time. This clonotype originated in a human donor who was either an allogeneic HSCT recipient or a stem cell or donor lymphocyte infusion donor (not recorded which). It is not recorded whose cells these are; they may come from a transplant donor. J is TRBJ2-7 and V is TRBV7-2; D might be TRBD1 or TRBD2, each matching 6 bases. Input material: blood, either unsorted or a sorted T cell fraction (not recorded which). CDR3 amino acids: CASSLVEGGYEQYF. The CDR3 DNA reads as TGTGCCAGCAGCTTAGTAGAAGGGGGGTACGAGCAGTACTTC.